These 27 T cell receptor beta chains came from one sample sequenced in a study of T-cell reconstitution after alpha-beta-depleted transplantation in children. Preparation of the TCRbeta library was carried out with unique molecular identifiers. TCRdb passed the PCR reads through MiXCR, listing each CDR3 protein once. The sample includes about 980,000 distinct CDR3 sequences, 25% to 35% of them seen just once. Sequenced material: PBMCs, mostly from graft donor cells, taken 360 days after TCRalphabeta/CD19-depleted stem cell transplant. These receptors were obtained from a boy under two years old who had a stem cell transplant for SCID, so the T cells may come from the graft donor.

This clonotype was seen a handful of times. J is TRBJ1-3 and V is TRBV9; unclear D gene. CDR1 and CDR2 (germline): SGDLS, YYNGEE. The CDR3 extends over 14 amino acids. V was clipped by 4 bases and J by 7 bases, with 15 bases between them. The CDR3 spells CASSFGRSGNTIYF. The CDR3 DNA follows: TGTGCCAGCAGCTTCGGACGAAGTGGGAACACCATATATTTT.

In its sample, this clonotype was seen a few times. The V and J genes are TRBV3-1 and TRBJ2-2, with D tentatively TRBD1 (5 bases). V was shortened by 5 bases and J by 4 bases, with 17 bases between the two germline ends. CDR3 length equals 16 residues. Germline CDR1 and CDR2: LGHDT and YNNKEL (reference sequence). CDR3 coding DNA: TGTGCCAGCAGCAAATCAGGGAAGACTGGCACCGGGGAGCTGTTTTTT. Its protein is CASSKSGKTGTGELFF.

V is TRBV20-1 and J is TRBJ2-2; D is perhaps TRBD1 (5 bases). Trimming took 1 base from V and 6 from J, leaving 9 bases between them. In germline, CDR1 is DFQATT, CDR2 SNEGSKA (reference sequence). The CDR3 consists of 13 residues. The CDR3 here is CSARGRAAGELFF. CDR3 DNA: TGCAGTGCTAGAGGCAGGGCCGCCGGGGAGCTGTTTTTT.

This clonotype was seen a handful of times. The chain joins TRBV12-3 or TRBV12-4 to TRBJ2-3; D possibly corresponds to TRBD2 (7 bases). With 5 bases removed from V and 5 bases from J, the gap between germline ends came to 20 bases. The CDR3 covers 16 residues. The CDR3 spells CASSPQPGGPQDTQYF. CDR3 coding DNA: TGTGCCAGCAGTCCGCAACCCGGGGGGCCGCAAGATACGCAGTATTTT.

The table lists this clonotype with many counts. The chain combines TRBV6-5 with TRBJ2-5, with D perhaps given as TRBD1 or TRBD2 (5 bases each). The germline V and J ends were trimmed by 2 bases and 2 bases, with 12 bases remaining between them. The V gene's germline CDR1 is MNHEY and CDR2 SVGAGI. This CDR3 contains 15 residues. CDR3 region: CASSYGGAGQETQYF. Here the CDR3 DNA reads TGTGCCAGCAGTTACGGGGGAGCAGGACAAGAGACCCAGTACTTC.

Concerning this clonotype itself: A junction boundary mismatches the germline segment, possibly from a read error. The CDR3 sequence is CASTLDRGRFQFF. The CDR3 DNA is TGTGCCAGCACCTTGGATCGGGGGAGGTTTCAGTTCTTC. J is TRBJ2-1 and V is TRBV5-6; maybe TRBD2 (6 bases). The CDR3 loop spans 13 amino acids. Per germline, CDR1 SGHDT and CDR2 YYEEEE. Full variable domain (remainder filled in from reference TRBV5-6 and TRBJ2-1): DAGVTQSPTHLIKTRGQQVTLRCSPKSGHDTVSWYQQALGQGPQFIFQYYEEEERQRGNFPDRFSGHQFPNYSSELNVNALLLGDSALYLCASTLDRGRFQFFGPGTRLTVL.

The table lists this clonotype with a few counts. As DNA, the CDR3 is TGTGCCAGCAGTGCCCAGCGGGGGGAGTACAATGAGCAGTTCTTC. Its translation is CASSAQRGEYNEQFF. The chain couples TRBV28 to TRBJ2-1; 9 bases are shared with TRBD2. The CDR3 length is 15 residues. CDR1 is MDHEN and CDR2 is SYDVKM in the germline V gene. V lost 5 bases and J lost 4; bases outside the gene matches: 6. Based on the CDR3 plus reference TRBV28 and TRBJ2-1, the full variable domain is DVKVTQSSRYLVKRTGEKVFLECVQDMDHENMFWYRQDPGLGLRLIYFSYDVKMKEKGDIPEGYSVSREKKERFSLILESASTNQTSMYLCASSAQRGEYNEQFFGPGTRLTVL.

The chain is built from TRBV3-1 and TRBJ2-3; no definite D call. Germline V gene sequence: CDR1 LGHDT, CDR2 YNNKEL (reference sequence). The germline V and J ends were trimmed by 3 bases and 0 bases, with 7 bases remaining between them. This CDR3 comprises 14 residues. CDR3 in amino acids: CASSQRLSTDTQYF. The CDR3 bases are TGTGCCAGCAGCCAGAGACTCAGCACAGATACGCAGTATTTT.

The chain carries TRBV27 and TRBJ2-7; D may match TRBD1 or TRBD2 (5 bases each). The CDR3 loop spans 14 amino acids. The germline CDR1 and CDR2 sequences are MNHEY and SMNVEV (reference sequence). Deletions cut 1 base from V and 5 bases from J, with 12 bases between. CDR3 region: CASSLLFRGHEQYF. The CDR3 DNA reads TGTGCCAGCAGTTTATTGTTTCGGGGCCACGAGCAGTACTTC.

The chain combines TRBV6-2 or TRBV6-3 with TRBJ1-5, with TRBD1 matching 10 bases. The V segment lost 4 bases and the J segment 3 bases; nucleotides outside the gene matches: 12. This CDR3 contains 18 residues. Germline CDR1 is MNHEY and CDR2 is SVGEGT. CDR3: CASSSSDRGLIFNQPQHF. CDR3 DNA: TGTGCCAGCAGTTCCTCAGACAGGGGGCTGATTTTCAATCAGCCCCAGCATTTT.

The rearrangement joins TRBV5-1 to TRBJ2-3, with 8 positions matching TRBD2. J gave up 7 bases and V 0 bases, and 4 bases lay outside the gene matches. The CDR3 runs to 14 residues. The germline gives CDR1 SGHRS, CDR2 YFSETQ. Written as DNA, the CDR3 is TGCGCCAGCAGCTTGGAGGGACTAGTAAATACGCAGTATTTT. As protein: CASSLEGLVNTQYF.

This clonotype was recorded only once. The CDR3 DNA is TGTGCCAGCAGCCAAGTGGCCCAGGGCAGCAATGAGCAGTTCTTC. Translating gives CASSQVAQGSNEQFF. The chain recombines TRBV4-2 with TRBJ2-1; D is perhaps TRBD1 (5 bases). In germline, CDR1 is LGHNA, CDR2 YNFKEQ. The V and J ends lost 1 base and 6 bases respectively, with 13 bases between them. The CDR3 contains 15 residues.

The chain carries TRBV28 and TRBJ1-3, with TRBD1 as a possible D gene (6 bases). From germline, CDR1 is MDHEN and CDR2 SYDVKM. The CDR3 sequence is 16 residues long. V lost 4 bases, J lost 0 bases, and 13 bases lay in between. CDR3 in amino acids: CASSYQGPRSGNTIYF. The DNA of the CDR3 is TGTGCCAGCAGTTACCAGGGGCCCCGCTCTGGAAACACCATATATTTT.

This chain links TRBV18 with TRBJ2-7; D possibly uses TRBD1 or TRBD2 (6 bases each). Germline-derived CDR1 and CDR2 are KGHSH and LQKENI. The ends were cut back, 3 bases at V and 9 bases at J, with 21 bases in the middle. The CDR3 contains 15 residues. The CDR3 DNA follows: TGTGCCAGCTCACCTTTGCCCGGGGGCTCCGGTGGGCAGTACTTC. Amino acids: CASSPLPGGSGGQYF.

This chain links TRBV19 with TRBJ2-1, with D uncertain. Trimming cost V 2 bases and J 0 bases, with 11 bases left between them. The germline gives CDR1 LNHDA, CDR2 SQIVND (reference sequence). This CDR3 contains 16 residues. This CDR3 reads CASSILGGSSYNEQFF. CDR3 sequence (DNA): TGTGCCAGTAGTATACTCGGCGGCAGCTCCTACAATGAGCAGTTCTTC.

The V gene is TRBV10-3, the J gene TRBJ2-7; D gene ambiguous. The CDR3 is made up of 15 amino acids. Trimming took 11 bases from V and 0 from J, leaving 20 bases between them. CDR1 ENHRY and CDR2 SYGVKD come from the germline V gene. CDR3 residues: CAAAGRALGSYEQYF. The CDR3 DNA reads as TGTGCCGCCGCCGGTAGGGCCTTGGGCTCCTACGAGCAGTACTTC.

This rearrangement joins TRBV28 to TRBJ1-1, with 7 bases lining up with TRBD1. Losses at the gene ends were 6 bases for V and 4 bases for J; bases not matched to a gene: 8. CDR1 is MDHEN, CDR2 SYDVKM, per germline. This CDR3 has 14 residues. The CDR3: CASRTLPGGTEAFF. CDR3 DNA: TGTGCCAGCAGGACCCTCCCAGGGGGCACTGAAGCTTTCTTT. The full variable domain, its missing parts supplied by reference TRBV28 and TRBJ1-1, is DVKVTQSSRYLVKRTGEKVFLECVQDMDHENMFWYRQDPGLGLRLIYFSYDVKMKEKGDIPEGYSVSREKKERFSLILESASTNQTSMYLCASRTLPGGTEAFFGQGTRLTVV.

This clonotype has only a few counts. This rearrangement joins TRBV29-1 to TRBJ2-3, with TRBD1 identical over 9 bases. CDR1 is SQVTM and CDR2 is ANQGSEA in the germline V gene. CDR3 length: 13 residues. Trimming at V came to 7 bases and at J to 3 bases, leaving 5 bases not matched to a gene. Here the CDR3 reads CSAGTGRTDTQYF. CDR3 nucleotides: TGCAGCGCCGGGACAGGGCGGACAGATACGCAGTATTTT.

This clonotype was seen at least ten times. V usage is TRBV5-1 and J usage is TRBJ2-2; D is undetermined. Trimming shortened V by 4 bases and J by 2 bases, and 12 bases separated the two germline ends. This CDR3 is built from 15 residues. CDR1 and CDR2 from the germline V gene are SGHRS and YFSETQ. The DNA of the CDR3 is TGCGCCAGCAGCCCCCCGTGGGGTAACACCGGGGAGCTGTTTTTT. This encodes CASSPPWGNTGELFF.

This clonotype has a handful of counts. The chain combines TRBV4-2 with TRBJ2-7; 8 nucleotides align to TRBD1. CDR3 size: 14 residues. Germline CDR1 reads LGHNA; CDR2 reads YNFKEQ. Germline trimming cut 1 base from V and 5 bases from J; bases unmatched to any gene: 4. The CDR3: CASSQAGGVDEQYF. Written as DNA, the CDR3 is TGTGCCAGCAGCCAAGCAGGGGGCGTGGACGAGCAGTACTTC.

The chain links TRBV11-2 to TRBJ2-7; 11 bases line up with TRBD2. This CDR3 region has 20 residues. J gave up 5 bases and V 5 bases, and 23 bases lay outside the gene matches. Looked up from germline, CDR1 is SGHAT and CDR2 is FQNNGV. The CDR3 loop reads CASSQRSREVAGGPRDEQYF. As DNA, the CDR3 is TGTGCCAGCAGCCAAAGGAGCCGGGAAGTAGCGGGGGGGCCTCGGGACGAGCAGTACTTC.

This sequence joins TRBV20-1 and TRBJ2-7; no clear D gene. The CDR3 totals 15 residues. Trimming cost V 3 bases and J 3 bases, with 18 bases left between them. Looked up from germline, CDR1 is DFQATT and CDR2 is SNEGSKA (reference sequence). In DNA form, the CDR3 reads TGCAGTGCTAGGTCCCCGGGCCTTAACCACTACGAGCAGTACTTC. This encodes CSARSPGLNHYEQYF.

The chain is built from TRBV6-4 and TRBJ1-1, with unresolved D. Deletions cut 2 bases from V and 8 bases from J, with 24 bases between. The CDR3 is 17 residues long. Germline CDR1 is MRHNA and CDR2 is SNTAGT. In DNA, the CDR3 is TGTGCCAGCAGTGACGAATGGGTGGGAGAGGTTGGAAAAGAAGCTTTCTTT. Protein sequence: CASSDEWVGEVGKEAFF.

J is TRBJ2-1 and V is TRBV6-1; D call uncertain. Looked up from germline, CDR1 is MNHNS and CDR2 is SASEGT. V shed 7 bases and J shed 0 bases, with 7 bases lying between them. The length of the CDR3 is 13 residues. CDR3 bases: TGTGCCAGCACAACGAGCTCCTACAATGAGCAGTTCTTC. It codes for CASTTSSYNEQFF.

V usage is TRBV3-1 and J usage is TRBJ1-5; D perhaps matches TRBD1 (5 bases). The CDR3 is made up of 14 amino acids. The germline V and J ends were trimmed by 3 bases and 7 bases, with 13 bases remaining between them. The V gene's germline CDR1 is LGHDT and CDR2 YNNKEL (reference sequence). The CDR3 sequence: CASSQGPNGQPQHF. The CDR3 DNA follows: TGTGCCAGCAGCCAGGGGCCCAACGGGCAGCCCCAGCATTTT.

This clonotype was counted a few times. The V gene is TRBV27, the J gene TRBJ2-7; D may be TRBD1 (5 bases). This CDR3 has 15 amino acids. CDR1 and CDR2 (germline): MNHEY, SMNVEV (reference sequence). Deletions cut 5 bases from V and 2 bases from J, with 16 bases between. CDR3 sequence reads: CASSLHGALTYEQYF. For the CDR3, the DNA is TGTGCCAGCAGTCTTCATGGGGCGTTGACCTACGAGCAGTACTTC.

This chain connects TRBV16 to TRBJ2-3; D may match TRBD1 or TRBD2 (5 bases each). The CDR3 is 17 amino acids. Germline values: CDR1 KGHSY, CDR2 FQNENV. Trimming removed 2 bases from V and 3 bases from J, with 18 bases in between. In DNA form, the CDR3 reads TGTGCCAGCAGCCAAATCGGGGAGCCAGGGATTACAGATACGCAGTATTTT. This translates into CASSQIGEPGITDTQYF.